The entry that follows covers one T cell receptor beta chain sequence. This specimen comes from a study of T cells after somatic rescue of genetic block. The assay was immunoSEQ multiplex PCR, and TCRdb's table has in-frame clones only and misses some. Of over 55,000 clones listed, under 95% are singletons. The germline gives CDR1 MNHEY, CDR2 SMNVEV (reference sequence). This CDR3 has 15 residues. The V and J ends lost 3 bases and 3 bases respectively, with 15 bases between them. This receptor was taken from a man aged 35 to 55. V gene TRBV27 combines with J gene TRBJ2-7; a weak D match, TRBD1 (6 bases). What was sequenced was peripheral blood mononuclear cells (PBMCs). The CDR3 DNA sequence: TGTGCCAGCAGTTTTTCAGGGACACTGTACTACGAGCAGTACTTC. This encodes CASSFSGTLYYEQYF.